The 3 T cell receptor beta chains presented below share a single source sample, sequenced in a study of blood T cell repertoires in COVID-19. The table came from immunoSEQ multiplex PCR; TCRdb's copy has only in-frame clones and leaves some out. This sample yields approximately 210,000 clones, of which approximately 80% are seen a single time; 0.95% belongs to the top ten. The sample taken for sequencing was peripheral blood. The receptors were sampled from a man in his sixties with COVID-19, enrolled during active disease.

This chain connects TRBV29-1 to TRBJ2-7; 10 bases fit TRBD1. The CDR3 sequence is 15 residues long. V was clipped by 4 bases and J by 4 bases; unmatched bases: 10. The V gene's germline CDR1 is SQVTM and CDR2 ANQGSEA. This chain's CDR3 is CSVVGEGQGKYEQYF. The CDR3 nucleotides read TGCAGCGTTGTAGGGGAGGGACAGGGGAAATACGAGCAGTACTTC.

This clone has a single count. As DNA, the CDR3 is TGTGCCAGCAGTTACTTATACAGGGGCCTCGGGGAGCTGTTTTTT. It is translated as CASSYLYRGLGELFF. The rearrangement links TRBV6-2 or TRBV6-3 to TRBJ2-2; TRBD1 matches 7 bases. Germline trimming cut 1 base from V and 7 bases from J; bases unmatched to any gene: 6. Germline V gives CDR1 MNHEY, CDR2 SVGEGT. CDR3 size: 15 residues.

V and J are TRBV28 and TRBJ2-2; weak D call: TRBD1 (6 bases). This CDR3 has 17 amino acids. Trimming stripped 2 bases from V and 1 base from J, with 14 bases between. Germline CDR1 and CDR2: MDHEN and SYDVKM. The CDR3 nucleotides read TGTGCCAGCAGTTTAGTCACCGGGACAAGGAACACCGGGGAGCTGTTTTTT. Encoded protein: CASSLVTGTRNTGELFF.